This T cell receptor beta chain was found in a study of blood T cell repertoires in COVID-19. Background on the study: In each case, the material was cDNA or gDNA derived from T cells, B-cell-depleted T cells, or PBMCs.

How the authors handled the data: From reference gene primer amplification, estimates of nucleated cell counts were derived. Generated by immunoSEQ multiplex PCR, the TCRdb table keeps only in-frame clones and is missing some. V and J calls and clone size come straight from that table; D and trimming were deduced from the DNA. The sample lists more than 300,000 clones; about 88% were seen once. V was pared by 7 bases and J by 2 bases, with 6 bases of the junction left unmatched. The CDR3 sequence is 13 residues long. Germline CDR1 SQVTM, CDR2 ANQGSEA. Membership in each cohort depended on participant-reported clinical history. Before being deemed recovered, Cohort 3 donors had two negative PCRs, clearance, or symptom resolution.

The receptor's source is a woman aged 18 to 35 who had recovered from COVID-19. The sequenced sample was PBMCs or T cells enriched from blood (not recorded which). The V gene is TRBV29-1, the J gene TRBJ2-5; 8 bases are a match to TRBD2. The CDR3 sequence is CSGLTGGQETQYF. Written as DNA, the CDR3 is TGCAGCGGACTGACGGGGGGGCAAGAGACCCAGTACTTC.